The clone carrying this TCR beta chain was detected many times. Stated time point: newly diagnosed GD, antithyroid drugs for less than 3 months. PBMC-derived RNA was used for the TCR library. An endocrinology department in Xi'an, China, supplied the patients. The data derive from a study of regulatory T cells in long-lasting Graves disease. Germline CDR1 is PRHDT and CDR2 is FYEKMQ (reference sequence). The CDR3 contains 15 residues. The V end lost 5 bases, the J end lost 1 base, and 14 bases lay between the germline ends. Assembly of TCR beta libraries relied on iRepertoire HTBI primers together with Arm-PCR of CDR3 regions. TCRdb reprocessed the multiplex PCR reads with MiXCR, giving one entry per CDR3 protein. The table shows approximately 350,000 distinct CDR3 sequences, with over 15% occurring only once. This sample was shared with a second study, whose subject was T cells in Graves' hyperthyroidism and ophthalmopathy.

This clonotype was sampled from a man aged 35-49 years with Graves disease. Sample: peripheral blood mononuclear cells (PBMCs), taken at new diagnosis, from a patient treated with antithyroid drugs. The chain carries TRBV13 and TRBJ1-1, with D possibly matching TRBD1 (6 bases). The CDR3 here is CASSHGGGQNTEAFF. In DNA, the CDR3 is TGTGCCAGCAGCCACGGGGGGGGGCAGAACACTGAAGCTTTCTTT.